This record covers a single T cell receptor (beta chain). The data were produced by immunoSEQ multiplex PCR, yet TCRdb's version contains in-frame clones alone and is incomplete. The sample has about 160,000 clones, approximately 88% seen once. This record comes from a study of blood T cell repertoires in COVID-19. Germline V lookup: CDR1 MGHRA, CDR2 YSYEKL. Trimming took off 1 base at V and 7 bases at J, with 10 bases between the two ends. There are 13 residues in the CDR3. This receptor was obtained from an elderly woman with active or convalescent COVID-19. The rearrangement links TRBV4-1 to TRBJ1-2; D is possibly TRBD1 (5 bases). The sample comprised peripheral blood. The DNA for the CDR3 is TGCGCCAGCAGCCAAGTAGGGGCGCTTGGCTACACCTTC. Residues: CASSQVGALGYTF.